This T cell receptor (beta chain) was recorded in a study of OX40 agonist ivuxolimab in advanced cancers. As regards this clone: Its target is not known.

The V end was cut by 0 bases, the J end by 4 bases, with 19 bases between. The CDR3 loop spans 17 amino acids. Looked up from germline, CDR1 is SGDLS and CDR2 is YYNGEE. Study results and limitations: Undetermined was the antigen specificity of the expanded peripheral T cells. In general, CD8+ T cells held more expanded clones than CD4+ did, on average.

The method was immunoSEQ multiplex PCR; TCRdb's version includes in-frame clones alone and lacks a portion of them. The data contain tens of thousands of clones, roughly 89% of them singletons. Autoimmune disease history or systemic immunosuppression led to patient exclusion. Patients had blood sampled at baseline and again on cycle 4 day 1 and cycle 7 day 1. The sequencing here drew on CD4+ or CD8+ T cells sorted from blood, taken in a trial of the OX40 agonist ivuxolimab. The chain is built from TRBV9 and TRBJ2-5; D is perhaps TRBD2 (5 bases). This receptor was taken from an adult with an advanced solid tumor such as melanoma, head and neck, liver or kidney cancer. Here the CDR3 reads CASSVGVLGSWGETQYF. CDR3 coding DNA: TGTGCCAGCAGCGTAGGAGTTTTAGGGAGTTGGGGAGAGACCCAGTACTTC. Filled out from reference TRBV9 and TRBJ2-5, the complete variable domain reads DSGVTQTPKHLITATGQRVTLRCSPRSGDLSVYWYQQSLDQGLQFLIQYYNGEERAKGNILERFSAQQFPDLHSELNLSSLELGDSALYFCASSVGVLGSWGETQYFGPGTRLLVL.